The 28 T cell receptor beta chains listed next were all sequenced from one sample in a study of blood T cell repertoires in COVID-19. Clones were read by immunoSEQ multiplex PCR, and TCRdb kept only the in-frame ones, dropping some. The repertoire holds 60,000 or so clones, approximately 80% seen once, with roughly 3.6% in the top ten. Input material: peripheral blood. Receptors originate from a woman older than 75 with acute or convalescent COVID-19.

This chain joins TRBV6-5 and TRBJ1-5, with 7 bases that match TRBD1. Germline V gene data show CDR1 as MNHEY and CDR2 as SVGAGI. Unmatched junction bases numbered 7, after V lost 2 bases and J lost 3 bases. This CDR3 has 16 residues. CDR3 loop: CASSYPRQGINQPQHF. The DNA of the CDR3 is TGTGCCAGCAGTTACCCGCGACAGGGAATCAATCAGCCCCAGCATTTT.

This clone was seen a single time. The chain carries TRBV10-3 and TRBJ2-1, with TRBD1 identical over 9 bases. The CDR3 length is 14 residues. Unmatched junction bases numbered 2, after V lost 5 bases and J lost 3 bases. Germline V lookup: CDR1 ENHRY, CDR2 SYGVKD. The CDR3 DNA reads as TGTGCCATCAGTCGGACAGGGGACTACAATGAGCAGTTCTTC. Translation: CAISRTGDYNEQFF.

V and J are TRBV21-1 and TRBJ2-5; the D call of TRBD2 is as the table states it, not checked on the DNA. TRBV21-1 is noted as a pseudogene. There are 16 residues in the CDR3. CDR3 in amino acids: CASSKREGSGGETQYF. The CDR3 coding sequence is TGTGCCAGCAGCAAAAGAGAGGGGAGCGGGGGTGAGACCCAGTACTTC.

The CDR3 DNA reads as TGTGCCAGCAGTGAATTGACAGCGAGCAATCAGCCCCAGCATTTT. Translated, it gives CASSELTASNQPQHF. The chain joins TRBV2 to TRBJ1-5; weak D call: TRBD1 (5 bases). Germline CDR1 is SNHLY and CDR2 is FYNNEI. CDR3 length: 15 amino acids. V gave up 2 bases and J gave up 1 base, with 9 bases separating them.

The gene calls are TRBV5-1 and TRBJ2-2; maybe TRBD2 (5 bases). Germline V gene data show CDR1 as SGHRS and CDR2 as YFSETQ. CDR3 length equals 15 residues. Deletions cut 5 bases from V and 6 bases from J, with 17 bases between. CDR3: CASSLGGPGAGELFF. CDR3 coding DNA: TGCGCCAGCAGTTTAGGAGGCCCCGGGGCCGGGGAGCTGTTTTTT. The full variable domain, in which reference TRBV5-1 and TRBJ2-2 provide the parts outside the CDR3, is KAGVTQTPRYLIKTRGQQVTLSCSPISGHRSVSWYQQTPGQGLQFLFEYFSETQRNKGNFPGRFSGRQFSNSRSEMNVSTLELGDSALYLCASSLGGPGAGELFFGEGSRLTVL.

This clone was detected only once. V usage is TRBV7-2 and J usage is TRBJ2-7; 7 nucleotides agree with TRBD2. The CDR3 has 15 residues. The J segment lost 6 bases and the V segment lost 7 bases, leaving 15 bases of the junction unmatched. The germline V gene encodes CDR1 SGHTA and CDR2 FQGNSA. CDR3 coding DNA: TGTGCCAGCACGGGATACGGGGGGACGCCTGGCGAGCAGTACTTC. Protein: CASTGYGGTPGEQYF.

This chain joins TRBV2 and TRBJ2-7, with 7 bases fitting TRBD1. V was clipped by 3 bases and J by 7 bases; unmatched bases: 12. This CDR3 region has 15 residues. Germline V CDR1 and CDR2: SNHLY, FYNNEI. The CDR3 protein is CASSDSTGPSREQYF. CDR3 bases: TGTGCCAGCAGTGATTCGACAGGGCCTTCTCGGGAGCAGTACTTC. Combining the CDR3 with reference TRBV2 and TRBJ2-7 gives the whole variable domain EPEVTQTPSHQVTQMGQEVILRCVPISNHLYFYWYRQILGQKVEFLVSFYNNEISEKSEIFDDQFSVERPDGSNFTLKIRSTKLEDSAMYFCASSDSTGPSREQYFGPGTRLTVT.

The chain joins TRBV19 to TRBJ2-1; TRBD2 matches 7 bases. Per germline, CDR1 LNHDA and CDR2 SQIVND (reference sequence). V trimming: 7 bases; J trimming: 7 bases; junction bases outside the gene matches: 13. The length of the CDR3 is 15 residues. The CDR3 region is CASMPRPLAWNEQFF. The DNA for the CDR3 is TGTGCCAGTATGCCGCGCCCACTAGCGTGGAATGAGCAGTTCTTC.

This clone was detected a few times. This chain links TRBV5-8 with TRBJ2-2, with D maybe TRBD2 (5 bases). The CDR3 sequence is 16 residues long. In germline, CDR1 is SGHTS, CDR2 YDEGEE. The germline V and J ends were trimmed by 0 bases and 1 base, with 10 bases remaining between them. DNA of the CDR3: TGTGCCAGCAGCTTGGCGGGAAGTGGGAACACCGGGGAGCTGTTTTTT. Translated: CASSLAGSGNTGELFF. The full variable domain, with the rest looked up from reference TRBV5-8 and TRBJ2-2, is EAGVTQSPTHLIKTRGQQATLRCSPISGHTSVYWYQQALGLGLQFLLWYDEGEERNRGNFPPRFSGRQFPNYSSELNVNALELEDSALYLCASSLAGSGNTGELFFGEGSRLTVL.

V gene TRBV20-1 combines with J gene TRBJ1-2; D not certain. Germline V lookup: CDR1 DFQATT, CDR2 SNEGSKA (reference sequence). V lost 3 bases and J 1 base, leaving 6 bases between the germline ends. This CDR3 has 12 residues. The CDR3: CSASGSNYGYTF. The CDR3 nucleotides are TGCAGTGCTAGTGGGAGTAACTATGGCTACACCTTC.

The J gene is TRBJ1-2, the V gene TRBV3-1 (or the pseudogene TRBV3-2), with D possibly being TRBD1 (5 bases). Trimming pared 2 bases from V and 4 bases from J, leaving 8 bases between. Germline V gene lookup returns CDR1 LGHDT and CDR2 YNNKEL (reference sequence). This CDR3 has 13 residues. CDR3: CASSQRGSYGYTF. The CDR3 DNA follows: TGTGCCAGCAGCCAAAGGGGTAGCTATGGCTACACCTTC.

This sequence joins TRBV5-1 and TRBJ1-1; TRBD1 might be the D (6 bases). V was pared by 5 bases and J by 2 bases, with 13 bases between. CDR1 and CDR2 from the germline V gene are SGHRS and YFSETQ. CDR3 length: 14 residues. The CDR3, as DNA: TGCGCCAGCAGGCCGGACAGCCTCAACACTGAAGCTTTCTTT. Protein product: CASRPDSLNTEAFF. Full variable domain (outside the CDR3, taken from reference TRBV5-1 and TRBJ1-1): KAGVTQTPRYLIKTRGQQVTLSCSPISGHRSVSWYQQTPGQGLQFLFEYFSETQRNKGNFPGRFSGRQFSNSRSEMNVSTLELGDSALYLCASRPDSLNTEAFFGQGTRLTVV.

The chain employs TRBV24-1 and TRBJ2-3; maybe TRBD1 (6 bases). V lost 3 bases to trimming and J lost 4 bases, with 13 bases between them. The CDR3 is 15 residues long. The germline CDR1 and CDR2 sequences are KGHDR and SFDVKD. CDR3 DNA sequence: TGTGCCACCAGTGATGCTTCAGGGGACGCAGATACGCAGTATTTT. Translation: CATSDASGDADTQYF.

The V call is TRBV6-4, the J call TRBJ1-2; 9 bases fit TRBD1. CDR3 length equals 15 residues. Germline V gene data show CDR1 as MRHNA and CDR2 as SNTAGT. The V gene end was trimmed by 4 bases and the J gene end by 4 bases; junction bases not matched to a gene: 7. The CDR3 reads CASSVGTGNGYGYTF. The CDR3 DNA follows: TGTGCCAGCAGTGTCGGGACAGGGAATGGCTATGGCTACACCTTC.

V usage is TRBV19 and J usage is TRBJ2-5; no reliable D call. Between the trimmed V and J ends, which lost 5 bases and 0 bases, there was a span of 7 bases. The CDR3 contains 13 residues. Germline CDR1 reads LNHDA; CDR2 reads SQIVND (reference sequence). CDR3 bases: TGTGCCAGTAGTCAGACACACCAAGAGACCCAGTACTTC. Translating gives CASSQTHQETQYF.

This chain connects TRBV10-2 to TRBJ1-4, with 8 bases that match TRBD1. CDR1 and CDR2 (germline): WSHSY, SAAADI. The ends lost 5 bases at V and 5 bases at J; junction bases unmatched: 4. The CDR3 loop spans 14 amino acids. The CDR3 protein is CASSRQGRNEKLFF. DNA of the CDR3: TGCGCCAGCAGTAGACAGGGGAGGAATGAAAAACTGTTTTTT.

With regard to this clone: At one of its ends the junction is not consistent with the germline gene, which may arise from a read error. CDR3 bases: TGTGCTAGCAGCTTAGGGCCCGGGACAGACGGTTCACCCCTCCACTTT. It codes for CASSLGPGTDGSPLHF. The chain has TRBV7-7 and TRBJ1-6, with TRBD1 identical over 7 bases. CDR1 and CDR2 from the germline V gene are SSHAT and FNYEAQ (reference sequence). The CDR3 contains 16 residues.

This clone was seen just once. V gene TRBV4-1 combines with J gene TRBJ2-2; the D gene is possibly TRBD1 (6 bases). Germline-derived CDR1 and CDR2 are MGHRA and YSYEKL. V was shortened by 5 bases and J by 1 base, with 11 bases between the two germline ends. The CDR3 length is 15 residues. CDR3: CASSSGTRNTGELFF. The DNA for the CDR3 is TGCGCCAGCAGCTCCGGGACAAGGAACACCGGGGAGCTGTTTTTT.

The V gene is TRBV27, the J gene TRBJ1-5; 7 bases match TRBD1. Germline V gene sequence: CDR1 MNHEY, CDR2 SMNVEV (reference sequence). The ends lost 4 bases at V and 5 bases at J; junction bases unmatched: 14. The CDR3 spans 17 residues. CDR3 sequence (DNA): TGTGCCAGCAGTTATTTGCCAACCGGGACAGTGGATCAGCCCCAGCATTTT. This translates into CASSYLPTGTVDQPQHF.

The gene calls are TRBV6-5 and TRBJ2-3, with D possibly TRBD2 on 6 matching bases. Germline assignment: CDR1 MNHEY and CDR2 SVGAGI. The CDR3 spans 15 residues. V dropped 0 bases and J dropped 6 bases, with 13 bases sitting between them. The CDR3 region is CASSYSASGGDTQYF. As DNA, the CDR3 is TGTGCCAGCAGTTACTCGGCCTCTGGGGGGGATACGCAGTATTTT.

V and J are TRBV30 and TRBJ2-1, with 10 bases identical to TRBD2. This CDR3 is 13 amino acids long. The V gene's germline CDR1 is GTSNPN and CDR2 SVGIG (reference sequence). Trimming cost V 5 bases and J 7 bases; bases outside gene matches: 5. The CDR3 is CAWEREGSNEQFF. The CDR3 DNA follows: TGTGCCTGGGAGCGGGAGGGAAGTAATGAGCAGTTCTTC.

The table lists this clone with a count of one. This chain links TRBV7-9 with TRBJ1-1, with D perhaps matching TRBD1 (5 bases). Trimming removed 5 bases at V and 8 bases at J, with 15 bases between. The germline V gene has CDR1 SEHNR and CDR2 FQNEAQ (reference sequence). This CDR3 region has 13 residues. The chain's CDR3 is CASSPGGVGEAFF. CDR3 DNA sequence: TGTGCCAGCAGCCCGGGAGGGGTGGGGGAAGCTTTCTTT.

This rearrangement joins TRBV6-2 or TRBV6-3 to TRBJ2-7; tentative D call: TRBD1 (5 bases). Trimming removed 4 bases from V and 3 bases from J, with 7 bases in between. Per germline, CDR1 MNHEY and CDR2 SVGEGT. The CDR3 totals 12 residues. The CDR3 nucleotides read TGTGCCAGCAGTTTGACAGACTACGAGCAGTACTTC. Its translation: CASSLTDYEQYF.

The CDR3 DNA is TGTGCCACCAGCCCCCAACCAGGGGGCCCGTCGGGCGAGCAGTACTTC. Protein product: CATSPQPGGPSGEQYF. The V call is TRBV15, the J call TRBJ2-7, with TRBD1 matching over 8 bases. The germline V gene encodes CDR1 LNHNV and CDR2 YYDKDF (reference sequence). The trim removed 5 bases at V and 6 bases at J, leaving 15 bases unmatched. The CDR3 contains 16 residues.

This rearrangement joins TRBV6-2 or TRBV6-3 to TRBJ1-4, with TRBD1 identical over 8 bases. CDR3 length: 16 amino acids. V lost 6 bases and J lost 2; bases outside the gene matches: 8. Germline V CDR1 and CDR2: MNHEY, SVGEGT. CDR3: CASSSIRTGTNEKLFF. DNA for the CDR3: TGTGCCAGCAGCTCTATACGGACAGGGACTAATGAAAAACTGTTTTTT.

Only a few counts were recorded for this clone. V and J are TRBV30 and TRBJ2-3; 10 bases fit TRBD2. The CDR3 extends over 15 amino acids. Germline assignment: CDR1 GTSNPN and CDR2 SVGIG (reference sequence). V shed 4 bases and J 2 bases; nucleotides not matched to a gene: 6. The CDR3, as DNA: TGTGCCTGGACGTGGGGGACTAGCGTCACAGATACGCAGTATTTT. Protein sequence: CAWTWGTSVTDTQYF.

V gene TRBV11-1 combines with J gene TRBJ2-7; D may be TRBD1 (5 bases). Trimming took off 6 bases at V and 6 bases at J, with 18 bases between the two ends. The CDR3 covers 14 residues. CDR1 and CDR2 (germline): SGHAT, FQDESV (reference sequence). The CDR3 nucleotides are TGTGCCAGCAGACACCGCAGTGGGGCCTCCGAGCAGTACTTC. Amino acid sequence: CASRHRSGASEQYF.

The chain couples TRBV5-1 to TRBJ2-7, with D possibly matching TRBD2 (7 bases). Germline CDR1 reads SGHRS; CDR2 reads YFSETQ. With 1 base removed from V and 5 bases from J, the gap between germline ends came to 16 bases. The length of the CDR3 is 15 residues. CDR3 protein: CASSLNIGGRDEQYF. CDR3 DNA: TGCGCCAGCAGCTTGAATATAGGGGGGAGGGACGAGCAGTACTTC.